The 9 T cell receptor beta chains below were found in one sample sequenced in a study of CD8 T cells in ankylosing spondylitis. These receptors' targets are unknown. Study results and limitations: Ankylosing spondylitis blood appeared to be characterized by a TCR beta motif of under 10 highly homologous variants.

Each CDR3 protein is one row after TCRdb ran MiXCR on the 5' RACE reads. Seen here are roughly 400,000 distinct CDR3 sequences, 20% to 25% observed once, and the top ten hold roughly a sixth. Input material: blood, either unsorted or a sorted T cell fraction (not recorded which). The receptor set was obtained from a male donor with ankylosing spondylitis.

The chain carries TRBV29-1 and TRBJ2-5, with 7 positions matching TRBD1. Germline V CDR1 and CDR2: SQVTM, ANQGSEA. The trim removed 4 bases at V and 7 bases at J, leaving 12 bases unmatched. The CDR3 has 14 amino acids. This CDR3 is CSVADRAGMGTQYF. CDR3 bases: TGCAGCGTTGCCGACAGGGCGGGTATGGGGACCCAGTACTTC.

This clonotype was observed once. The chain employs TRBV6-1 and TRBJ2-1; TRBD2 aligns across 12 bases. V gave up 6 bases and J gave up 4 bases; unmatched junction bases: 4. In germline, CDR1 is MNHNS, CDR2 SASEGT. CDR3 length equals 15 residues. The CDR3 is CASRRTSGGYNEQFF. DNA for the CDR3: TGTGCCAGCAGACGAACTAGCGGGGGGTACAATGAGCAGTTCTTC.

The J gene is TRBJ2-1, the V gene TRBV7-2, with 8 bases identical to TRBD2. The germline V gene has CDR1 SGHTA and CDR2 FQGNSA. CDR3 length equals 15 residues. V shed 3 bases and J 4 bases; nucleotides not matched to a gene: 5. CDR3 amino acids: CASSFGLANYNEQFF. CDR3 bases: TGTGCCAGCAGCTTCGGACTAGCAAATTACAATGAGCAGTTCTTC.

This clonotype was observed at least ten times. The DNA of the CDR3 is TGCAGTGCTAGAGATGGGACAGGGCAGCATTCACCCCTCCACTTT. Its translation: CSARDGTGQHSPLHF. The chain combines TRBV20-1 with TRBJ1-6, with 9 nucleotides matching TRBD1. V lost 0 bases and J lost 8; bases outside the gene matches: 5. CDR3 length: 15 residues. Germline V gene sequence: CDR1 DFQATT, CDR2 SNEGSKA (reference sequence).

This clonotype was picked up a small number of times. V usage is TRBV20-1 and J usage is TRBJ1-2, with a weak D call TRBD1 (6 bases). V lost 0 bases and J lost 7, with 12 bases in between. Per germline, CDR1 DFQATT and CDR2 SNEGSKA (reference sequence). The CDR3 loop spans 13 amino acids. The CDR3 spells CSARDRPGAGYTF. The CDR3 nucleotides are TGCAGTGCTAGAGATCGGCCAGGGGCTGGCTACACCTTC.

This clonotype was detected ten times or more. The chain joins TRBV11-2 to TRBJ2-1; 13 positions match TRBD2. Germline V gene sequence: CDR1 SGHAT, CDR2 FQNNGV. The CDR3 sequence is 20 residues long. V shed 4 bases, J shed 8 bases, and the junction held 20 bases outside the gene matches. CDR3 region: CASSSIDLPGLAGVLDEQFF. In DNA form, the CDR3 reads TGTGCCAGCAGCTCGATAGACCTACCTGGACTAGCGGGAGTTCTCGATGAGCAGTTCTTC.

A few counts support this clonotype. The gene calls are TRBV12-3 or TRBV12-4 and TRBJ1-6; the match to TRBD1 covers 10 bases. J was trimmed by 9 bases and V by 6 bases; bases with no gene match: 8. CDR3 size: 15 residues. CDR3 loop: CASRRDRGLGSPLHF. CDR3 coding DNA: TGTGCCAGCAGAAGGGACAGGGGATTGGGTTCACCCCTCCACTTT.

The chain joins TRBV19 to TRBJ2-1, with D maybe TRBD2 (5 bases). The germline V gene has CDR1 LNHDA and CDR2 SQIVND (reference sequence). V lost 1 base to trimming and J lost 10 bases, with 14 bases between them. This CDR3 spans 14 amino acids. The CDR3 DNA reads TGTGCCAGTAGTATAGTGGGTTTGGCGGGCGAGCAGTTCTTC. Amino acid sequence: CASSIVGLAGEQFF.

This clonotype was recorded a few times. The rearrangement uses TRBV9 and TRBJ2-1, with 10 nucleotides matching TRBD2. The ends lost 0 bases at V and 7 bases at J; junction bases unmatched: 10. Germline loops: CDR1 SGDLS, CDR2 YYNGEE. The CDR3 runs to 17 residues. CDR3: CASSVATRTSGRNEQFF. Written as DNA, the CDR3 is TGTGCCAGCAGCGTAGCTACGAGGACTAGCGGCCGGAATGAGCAGTTCTTC.